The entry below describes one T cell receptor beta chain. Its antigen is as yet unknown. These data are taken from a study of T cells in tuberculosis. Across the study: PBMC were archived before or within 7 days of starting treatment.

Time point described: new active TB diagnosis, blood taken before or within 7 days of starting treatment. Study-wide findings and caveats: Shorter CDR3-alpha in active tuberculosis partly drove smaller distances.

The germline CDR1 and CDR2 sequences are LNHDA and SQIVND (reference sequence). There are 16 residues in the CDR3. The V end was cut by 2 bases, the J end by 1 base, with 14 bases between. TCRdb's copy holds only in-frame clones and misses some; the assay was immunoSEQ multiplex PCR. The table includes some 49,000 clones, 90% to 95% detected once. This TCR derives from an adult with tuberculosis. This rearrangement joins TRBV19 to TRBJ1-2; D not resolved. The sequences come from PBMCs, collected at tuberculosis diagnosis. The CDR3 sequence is CASSITTSGNNYGYTF. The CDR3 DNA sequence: TGTGCCAGTAGTATAACCACCTCAGGAAATAACTATGGCTACACCTTC.